The 2 T cell receptor beta chains reported below all come from one sample, sequenced in a study of blood T cell repertoires in COVID-19. Clones were read by immunoSEQ multiplex PCR, and TCRdb kept only the in-frame ones, dropping some. The sample includes some 490,000 clones, 80% to 90% of them seen just once. Material for sequencing was PBMCs or T cells enriched from blood (not recorded which). The source is a woman between 55 and 75 years old who had recovered from COVID-19.

The rearrangement links TRBV24-1 to TRBJ1-1, with 7 bases aligning to TRBD1. After removal of 4 bases from V and 2 bases from J, the junction contained 6 bases not matched to a gene. Looked up from germline, CDR1 is KGHDR and CDR2 is SFDVKD. CDR3 length equals 15 residues. The DNA of the CDR3 is TGTGCCACCAGTGACACCGGGACAGCCAACACTGAAGCTTTCTTT. It specifies CATSDTGTANTEAFF.

The chain carries TRBV28 and TRBJ2-3; 13 positions agree with TRBD2. This CDR3 is 15 amino acids long. In germline, CDR1 is MDHEN, CDR2 SYDVKM. The J segment lost 7 bases and the V segment lost 5 bases, leaving 6 bases of the junction unmatched. The CDR3 sequence is CASSAGTSGANTQYF. For the CDR3, the DNA is TGTGCCAGCAGTGCCGGGACTAGCGGGGCAAATACGCAGTATTTT.